These 6 T cell receptor beta chains were all obtained from the same sample, sequenced in a study of shared clonotypes between healthy human individuals. This table comes from immunoSEQ multiplex PCR, and its TCRdb copy is limited to in-frame clones, with some not included. The sample consists of more than 2,000,000 clones, 85% to 95% of them appearing once. Sequenced sample: naive CD4+ T cells sorted from blood. Subset reported: CD45RA+ positively selected. The receptors were gathered from a man aged 18 to 30 in good health.

CDR3 nucleotides: TGCGCCAGCAGCCAAGGGGGCGGGAGCTCCTACAATGAGCAGTTCTTC. Translated, it gives CASSQGGGSSYNEQFF. The V and J genes are TRBV4-3 and TRBJ2-1; 7 bases fit TRBD2. Germline lookup yields CDR1 LGHNA and CDR2 YSLEER. Trimming cost V 1 base and J 0 bases; bases outside gene matches: 3. This CDR3 has 16 residues.

The V gene is TRBV21-1, the J gene TRBJ1-1; no DNA check was done on the table's D call, TRBD1. TRBV21-1 is given as a pseudogene. This CDR3 comprises 8 residues. For the CDR3, the DNA is TGTGCCAGCTCATCAGCTTTCTTT. Translation gives CASSSAFF.

The V and J genes are TRBV6-5 and TRBJ1-4; D call uncertain. Germline V lookup: CDR1 MNHEY, CDR2 SVGAGI. This CDR3 comprises 15 residues. Trimming stripped 6 bases from V and 2 bases from J, with 13 bases between. CDR3 coding DNA: TGTGCCAGCAGCAAGGCCCGGCTGACTAATGAAAAACTGTTTTTT. Residues: CASSKARLTNEKLFF.

The V gene is TRBV29-1, the J gene TRBJ1-2, with a tentative D call TRBD1 (5 bases). V shed 5 bases and J shed 8 bases, with 12 bases lying between them. This CDR3 has 11 amino acids. The V gene's germline CDR1 is SQVTM and CDR2 ANQGSEA. The CDR3 is CSVLTAWGYTF. The CDR3 nucleotides are TGCAGCGTTCTGACAGCCTGGGGCTACACCTTC.

This chain links TRBV7-4 with TRBJ1-4; 8 positions match TRBD1. With V trimmed by 4 bases and J by 5 bases, 6 bases remained unmatched. This CDR3 is 15 amino acids long. CDR1 is SGHVT, CDR2 SQSDAQ, per germline. CDR3 sequence (DNA): TGTGCCAGCAGCTACAGCCGGACAGGGAATGAAAAACTGTTTTTT. This translates into CASSYSRTGNEKLFF.

This clone is a singleton in its sample. The chain is built from TRBV30 and TRBJ2-7; D perhaps matches TRBD1 (6 bases). Germline CDR1 is GTSNPN and CDR2 is SVGIG (reference sequence). The CDR3 extends over 14 amino acids. Trimming shortened V by 1 base and J by 0 bases, and 10 bases separated the two germline ends. In DNA, the CDR3 is TGTGCCTGGAGTGGGCAGGGGAGCTCCTACGAGCAGTACTTC. Its protein is CAWSGQGSSYEQYF.